This TCR beta chain was captured by sequencing in a study of cytomegalovirus exposure and HLA in healthy donors. Study as a whole: Clustering assigned 70% to 90% of the roughly 420 genotyped donors to the Caucasian-associated ancestry cluster.

Germline assignment: CDR1 SGHAT and CDR2 FQNNGV. Trimming left V 3 bases short and J 1 base short, with 12 bases between. The CDR3 covers 15 residues. This clone occurred a few times. The antigen remains unidentified. Overall study findings and caveats: Common viral pathogens (according to a later analysis) appeared linked to several of the most significant clusters. TRBV6-2, TRBV6-3 and some other V segments were excluded as indistinguishable.

Whereas donors were nominally healthy upon sampling, unrecorded immune exposures were probable. Primers: 60 Vbeta forward and 13 Jbeta reverse. Clones were sequenced by immunoSEQ multiplex PCR, and TCRdb holds only the in-frame ones, with some missing. The sample contains around 110,000 clones, under 90% of which appear only once. The clonotype originates from a woman in her thirties in good health and CMV-seronegative. Sequenced: PBMCs. V is TRBV11-2 and J is TRBJ2-5; D call uncertain. CDR3 DNA sequence: TGTGCCAGCAGCTTCTATCTAGGAGTCCAAGAGACCCAGTACTTC. The encoded protein is CASSFYLGVQETQYF. Full variable domain (remainder filled in from reference TRBV11-2 and TRBJ2-5): EAGVAQSPRYKIIEKRQSVAFWCNPISGHATLYWYQQILGQGPKLLIQFQNNGVVDDSQLPKDRFSAERLKGVDSTLKIQPAKLEDSAVYLCASSFYLGVQETQYFGPGTRLLVL.